Shown below are 2 T cell receptor beta chains from a single sample sequenced in a study of blood T cell repertoires in COVID-19. Data came from immunoSEQ multiplex PCR; TCRdb stores just in-frame clones and leaves some out. Of approximately 270,000 clones in the sample, over 80% are singletons; the top ten hold about 4%. The sequenced sample consisted of PBMCs or T cells enriched from blood (not recorded which). The receptor source for this set is a woman in her thirties with acute COVID-19.

The chain combines TRBV11-3 with TRBJ2-1; a possible D gene is TRBD2 (5 bases). V was cut by 5 bases and J by 5 bases, with 13 bases left in between. This CDR3 spans 14 amino acids. Germline V gives CDR1 SGHNT, CDR2 YENEEA. The CDR3 protein is CASSGRGSNNEQFF. CDR3 nucleotides: TGTGCCAGCAGCGGCAGAGGGTCAAACAATGAGCAGTTCTTC.

The chain joins TRBV6-1 to TRBJ2-1; 9 positions match TRBD1. The CDR3 totals 16 residues. The ends lost 2 bases at V and 2 bases at J; junction bases unmatched: 4. Per germline, CDR1 MNHNS and CDR2 SASEGT. The CDR3 region is CASSETGTGTYNEQFF. In DNA, the CDR3 is TGTGCCAGCAGTGAAACGGGGACAGGGACCTACAATGAGCAGTTCTTC.